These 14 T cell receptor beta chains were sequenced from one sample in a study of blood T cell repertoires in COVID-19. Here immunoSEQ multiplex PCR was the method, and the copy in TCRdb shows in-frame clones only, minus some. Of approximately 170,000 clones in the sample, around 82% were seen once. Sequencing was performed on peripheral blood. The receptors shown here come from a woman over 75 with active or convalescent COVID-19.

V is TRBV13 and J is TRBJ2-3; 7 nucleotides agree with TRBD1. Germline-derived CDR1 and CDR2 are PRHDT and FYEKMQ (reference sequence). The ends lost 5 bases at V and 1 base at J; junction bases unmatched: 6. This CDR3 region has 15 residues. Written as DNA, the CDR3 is TGTGCCAGCAGCCCGACAGGGATCGGCACAGATACGCAGTATTTT. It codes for CASSPTGIGTDTQYF.

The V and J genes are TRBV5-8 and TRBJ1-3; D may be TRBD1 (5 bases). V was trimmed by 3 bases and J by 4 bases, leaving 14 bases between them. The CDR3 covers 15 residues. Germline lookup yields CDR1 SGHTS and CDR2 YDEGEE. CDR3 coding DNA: TGTGCCAGCAGCTCGGGACTACTGAGGGGAAACACCATATATTTT. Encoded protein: CASSSGLLRGNTIYF.

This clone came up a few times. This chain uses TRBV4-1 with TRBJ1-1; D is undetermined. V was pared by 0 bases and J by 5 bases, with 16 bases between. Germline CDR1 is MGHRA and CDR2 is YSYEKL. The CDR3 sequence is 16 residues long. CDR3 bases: TGCGCCAGCAGCCAAGAGGTACTGCTTGGGAGGACTGAAGCTTTCTTT. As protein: CASSQEVLLGRTEAFF.

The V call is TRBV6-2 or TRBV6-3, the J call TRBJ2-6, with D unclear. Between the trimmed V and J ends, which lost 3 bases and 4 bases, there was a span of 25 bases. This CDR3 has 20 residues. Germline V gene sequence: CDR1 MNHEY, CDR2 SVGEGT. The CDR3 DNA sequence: TGTGCCAGCAGTTATCGTCCTCCAGGCCCCCTATTGAAAGGGGCCAACGTCCTGACTTTC. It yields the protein CASSYRPPGPLLKGANVLTF.

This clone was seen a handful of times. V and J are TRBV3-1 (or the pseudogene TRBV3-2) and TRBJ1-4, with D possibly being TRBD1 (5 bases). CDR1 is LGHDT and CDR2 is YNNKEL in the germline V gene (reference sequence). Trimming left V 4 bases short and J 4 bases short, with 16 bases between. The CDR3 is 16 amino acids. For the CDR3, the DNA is TGTGCCAGCAGCCTCGGAGGGACGGTCATTAATGAAAAACTGTTTTTT. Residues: CASSLGGTVINEKLFF.

CDR3: CASTRSPGGRLTQYF. As DNA, the CDR3 is TGTGCCAGCACCCGGAGCCCGGGGGGTCGGCTCACGCAGTATTTT. The V and J genes are TRBV27 and TRBJ2-3; 7 nucleotides agree with TRBD2. The germline V gene has CDR1 MNHEY and CDR2 SMNVEV (reference sequence). The CDR3 is 15 amino acids. V trimming: 7 bases; J trimming: 9 bases; junction bases outside the gene matches: 16.

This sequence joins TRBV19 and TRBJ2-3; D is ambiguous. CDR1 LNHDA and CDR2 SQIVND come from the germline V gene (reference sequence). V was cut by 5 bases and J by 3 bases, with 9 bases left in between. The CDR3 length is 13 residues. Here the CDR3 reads CASSPPETDTQYF. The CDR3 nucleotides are TGTGCCAGTAGTCCTCCCGAGACAGATACGCAGTATTTT.

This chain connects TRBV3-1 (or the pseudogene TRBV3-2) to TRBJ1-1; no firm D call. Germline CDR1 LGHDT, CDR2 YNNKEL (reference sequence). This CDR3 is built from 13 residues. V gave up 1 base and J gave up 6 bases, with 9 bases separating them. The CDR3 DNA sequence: TGTGCCAGCAGCCAAGCGCGAGGGCCTGAAGCTTTCTTT. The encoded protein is CASSQARGPEAFF.

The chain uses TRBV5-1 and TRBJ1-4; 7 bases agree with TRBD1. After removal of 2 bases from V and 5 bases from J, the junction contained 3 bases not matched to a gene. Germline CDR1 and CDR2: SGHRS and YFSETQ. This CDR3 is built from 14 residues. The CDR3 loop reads CASSFEGANEKLFF. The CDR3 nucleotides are TGCGCCAGCAGCTTCGAGGGGGCAAATGAAAAACTGTTTTTT.

The CDR3: CASKSQGDWSGELFF. CDR3 in DNA: TGTGCCAGTAAAAGTCAGGGGGATTGGTCCGGGGAGCTGTTTTTT. The gene calls are TRBV19 and TRBJ2-2; 7 positions match TRBD1. Trimming took 7 bases from V and 6 from J; bases not matched to a gene: 11. Germline V gene sequence: CDR1 LNHDA, CDR2 SQIVND (reference sequence). This CDR3 comprises 15 residues.

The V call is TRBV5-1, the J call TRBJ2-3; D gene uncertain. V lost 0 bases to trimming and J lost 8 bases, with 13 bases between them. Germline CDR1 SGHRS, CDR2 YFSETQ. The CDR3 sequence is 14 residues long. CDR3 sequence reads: CASSLGEVDATQYF. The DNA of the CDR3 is TGCGCCAGCAGCTTGGGAGAGGTCGACGCTACGCAGTATTTT.

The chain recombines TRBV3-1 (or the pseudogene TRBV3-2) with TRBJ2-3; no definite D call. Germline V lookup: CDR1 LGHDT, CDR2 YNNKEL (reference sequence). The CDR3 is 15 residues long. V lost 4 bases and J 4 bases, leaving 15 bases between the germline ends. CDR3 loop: CASSRFTVDSDTQYF. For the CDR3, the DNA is TGTGCCAGCAGCCGTTTTACAGTTGATTCAGATACGCAGTATTTT.

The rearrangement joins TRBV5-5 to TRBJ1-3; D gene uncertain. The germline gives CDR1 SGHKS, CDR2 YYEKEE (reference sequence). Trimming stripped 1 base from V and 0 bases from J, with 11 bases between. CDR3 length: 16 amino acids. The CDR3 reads CASSLYLEISGNTIYF. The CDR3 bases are TGTGCCAGCAGCTTGTACCTGGAGATCTCTGGAAACACCATATATTTT.

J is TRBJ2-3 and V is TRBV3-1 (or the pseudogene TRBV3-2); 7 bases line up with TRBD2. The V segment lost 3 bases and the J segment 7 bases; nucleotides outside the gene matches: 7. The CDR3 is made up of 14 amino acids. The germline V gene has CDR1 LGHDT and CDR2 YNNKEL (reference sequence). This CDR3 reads CASSHLTSAYTQYF. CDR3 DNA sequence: TGTGCCAGCAGCCACCTAACTAGCGCTTATACGCAGTATTTT.